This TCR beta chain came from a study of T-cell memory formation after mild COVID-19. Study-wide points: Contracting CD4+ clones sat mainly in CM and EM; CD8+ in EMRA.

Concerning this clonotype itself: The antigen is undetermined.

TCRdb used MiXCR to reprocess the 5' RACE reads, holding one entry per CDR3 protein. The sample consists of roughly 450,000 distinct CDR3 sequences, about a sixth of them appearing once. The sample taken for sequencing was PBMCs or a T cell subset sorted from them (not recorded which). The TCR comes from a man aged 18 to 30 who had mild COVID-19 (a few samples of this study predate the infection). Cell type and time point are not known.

The CDR3: CASSSGDGNTEAFF. The CDR3 DNA sequence: TGTGCCAGCAGCTCAGGGGACGGGAATACTGAAGCTTTCTTT. This chain joins TRBV7-9 and TRBJ1-1; TRBD1 is a possible D gene (6 bases). This CDR3 comprises 14 residues. Germline V gene data show CDR1 as SEHNR and CDR2 as FQNEAQ (reference sequence). Trimming removed 4 bases at V and 5 bases at J, with 14 bases between.